This TCR beta chain was recorded in a study of blood T cells in healthy people across ages (dated by TCRdb to about 2015). In the study overall: In model experiments, roughly one uniquely barcoded TCR beta cDNA molecule per two T cells was captured by template switching. The study measured age-related changes in TCR beta repertoire diversity using deep sequencing normalized with unique cDNA molecular identifiers. Donors were grouped into four age groups: young (average 16 years), middle-aged (about 38), aged (around 60) and long-lived (just over 80). To avoid experimental bias, donors of different ages were randomly spread across the sequencing lanes. Two additional independent replicas of 1 million unique cDNA reads from the same blood draw were analyzed for two donors (one aged 18 to 30 and one aged 80 or older). The research as a whole found: Total diversity estimates from one million sequenced T cells were considered lower bounds and underestimates. The CMV infection status of donors was not known, potentially confounding age-related changes in expanded clonotypes. A strong correlation was found between observed TCR beta diversity and the percentage of naive T cells measured by flow cytometry. Because profiling used bulk unsorted PBMCs, naive and antigen-experienced compartments could not be compared conclusively. As age increased, observed TCR beta diversity per million T cells dropped in a roughly linear way, and a significant reduction was already evident by age roughly 40. Compared with the aged group, the long-lived group had more naive CD4+ T cells, fewer expanded clones and increased TCR diversity, a pattern suggesting age selection.

The approximately 39 donors, aged about 6 to 100 years, were systemically healthy Caucasian individuals from Russia. Approximately 9 milliliters of peripheral blood were collected from each donor into EDTA-treated Vacutainer tubes. Ficoll-Paque density-gradient centrifugation was used to isolate PBMCs, with at least 6.5 million per sample. Total RNA, at least 5.5 micrograms per sample, was extracted from PBMCs with Trizol reagent. The percentages of naive CD45RAhigh/CD27high T cells were determined by flow cytometry on a PBMC aliquot from every donor. Receptor libraries were prepared by 5' RACE. The listed sequencing device is Illumina HiSeq 2500. A second PCR of 7 to 11 cycles was performed with a sample-barcoded 5' primer and a J-beta primer mix. A unique molecular identifier was introduced onto each TCR beta cDNA molecule by a template-switch 5' adaptor carrying 12 random nucleotides. At least 2.5 million CDR3-containing paired-end reads were obtained from each sample. The Mint cDNA synthesis kit, primed by a TRBC-specific oligonucleotide, was used to synthesize first-strand cDNA from all RNA. Following uracil-DNA glycosylase treatment, a first 18-cycle PCR with universal primers M1SS and BC2_uni_R was performed on all cDNA. Turning to the authors' computational methods: For normalization, 1 million high-quality reads were randomly selected from each sample, with every read carrying a distinct molecular identifier. Instead of being binned into consensus sequences, reads with shared molecular identifiers were discarded. MiTCR, with a Q25 quality threshold and the strictest error-elimination algorithm, was used for CDR3 identification, clonotype clustering and error correction. Lower-bound total TCR beta diversity was estimated with a nonparametric unseen species model using Euler transformation. TCRdb itself trimmed the public reads at Q25 with fastp, ran MiXCR and retained productive beta chains. When rows share a CDR3 protein, they turn into one entry using the most common DNA and genes. These V and J calls originate from TCRdb's pipeline instead of the authors' own analysis. Present in this sample are about 810,000 distinct CDR3 sequences, under 40% of which were seen just once. Clones ranked in the top ten supply 10% to 15% of the sample.

Points on this clonotype: Its binding antigen is unknown. No base qualities exist here, and no much larger clone lies one base off it.

Sequences were obtained from blood. The sequence was collected from a man aged 18-30 years in good health.

The DNA sequence is TGTGCCAGCAGTCAAACAGGGGGAACTAACTATGGCTACACCTTC. It codes for CASSQTGGTNYGYTF. The V and J segments used are TRBV12-3 or TRBV12-4 and TRBJ1-2; 8 bases in the middle match TRBD1. The CDR3 contains 15 residues, cysteine and phenylalanine counted. The DNA shown is the 45-base CDR3, in frame from base 1. At the junction V is shortened by 5 bases and J by 0 bases; bases outside the gene matches: 5.